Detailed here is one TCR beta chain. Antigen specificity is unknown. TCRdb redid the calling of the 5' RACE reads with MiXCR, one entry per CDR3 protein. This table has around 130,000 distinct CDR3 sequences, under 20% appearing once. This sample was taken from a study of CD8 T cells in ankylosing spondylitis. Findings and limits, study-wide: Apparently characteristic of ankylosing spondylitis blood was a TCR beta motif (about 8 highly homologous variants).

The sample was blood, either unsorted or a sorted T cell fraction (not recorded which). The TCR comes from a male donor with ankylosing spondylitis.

The CDR3 bases are TGTGCCAGCACCCCTGGCACCGGGGGAAGGGGCGGCTACACCTTC. It codes for CASTPGTGGRGGYTF. The chain links TRBV27 to TRBJ1-2; tentatively, D is TRBD1 (5 bases). Between the trimmed V and J ends, which lost 7 bases and 8 bases, there was a span of 23 bases. The CDR3 is 15 amino acids. From germline, CDR1 is MNHEY and CDR2 SMNVEV (reference sequence).